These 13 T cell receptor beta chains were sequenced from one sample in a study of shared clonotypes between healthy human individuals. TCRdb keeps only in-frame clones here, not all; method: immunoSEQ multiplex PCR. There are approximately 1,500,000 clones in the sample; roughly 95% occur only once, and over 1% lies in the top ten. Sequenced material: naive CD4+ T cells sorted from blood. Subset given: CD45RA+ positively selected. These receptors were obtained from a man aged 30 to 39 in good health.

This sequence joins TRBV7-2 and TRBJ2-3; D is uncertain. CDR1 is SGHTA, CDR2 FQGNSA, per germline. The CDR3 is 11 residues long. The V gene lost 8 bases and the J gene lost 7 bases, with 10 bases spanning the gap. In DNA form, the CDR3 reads TGTGCCAGCGGATCCACTTATACGCAGTATTTT. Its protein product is CASGSTYTQYF.

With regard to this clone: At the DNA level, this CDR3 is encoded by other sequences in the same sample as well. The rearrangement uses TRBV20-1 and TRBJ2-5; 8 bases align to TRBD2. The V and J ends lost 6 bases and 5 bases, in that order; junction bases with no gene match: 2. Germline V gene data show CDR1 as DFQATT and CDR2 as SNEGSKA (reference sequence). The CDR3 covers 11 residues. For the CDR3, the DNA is TGCAGTGCCGCGGGAGGCGAGACCCAGTACTTC. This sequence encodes CSAAGGETQYF.

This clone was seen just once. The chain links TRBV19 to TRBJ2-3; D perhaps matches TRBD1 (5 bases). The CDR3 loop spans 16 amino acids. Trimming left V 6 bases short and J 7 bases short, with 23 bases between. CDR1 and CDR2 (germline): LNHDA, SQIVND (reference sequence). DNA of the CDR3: TGTGCCAGTAGCTCGTTAATCCTGAGGTCAGGGAATACGCAGTATTTT. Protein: CASSSLILRSGNTQYF.

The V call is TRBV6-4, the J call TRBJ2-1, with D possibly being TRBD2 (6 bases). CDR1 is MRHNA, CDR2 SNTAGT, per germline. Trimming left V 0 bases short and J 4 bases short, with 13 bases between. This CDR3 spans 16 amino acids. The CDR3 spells CASSDSPGSYYNEQFF. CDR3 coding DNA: TGTGCCAGCAGTGACTCACCCGGGAGCTATTACAATGAGCAGTTCTTC.

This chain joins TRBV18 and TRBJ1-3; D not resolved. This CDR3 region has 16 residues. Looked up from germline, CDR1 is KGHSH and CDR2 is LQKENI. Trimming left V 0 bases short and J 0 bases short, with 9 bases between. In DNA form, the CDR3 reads TGTGCCAGCTCACCACCGGGCGAATACTCTGGAAACACCATATATTTT. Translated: CASSPPGEYSGNTIYF.

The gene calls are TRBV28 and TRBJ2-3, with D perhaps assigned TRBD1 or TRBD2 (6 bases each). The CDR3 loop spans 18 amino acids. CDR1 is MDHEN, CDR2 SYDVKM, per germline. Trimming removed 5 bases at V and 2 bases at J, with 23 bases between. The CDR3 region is CASSPEWGASSDTDTQYF. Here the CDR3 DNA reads TGTGCCAGCAGTCCCGAGTGGGGGGCTAGCAGTGACACAGATACGCAGTATTTT.

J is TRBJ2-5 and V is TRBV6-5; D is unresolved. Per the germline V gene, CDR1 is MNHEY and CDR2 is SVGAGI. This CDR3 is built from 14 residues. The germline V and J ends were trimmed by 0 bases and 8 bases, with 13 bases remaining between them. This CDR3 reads CASSYSGPVRTQYF. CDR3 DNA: TGTGCCAGCAGTTACTCGGGTCCGGTACGAACCCAGTACTTC.

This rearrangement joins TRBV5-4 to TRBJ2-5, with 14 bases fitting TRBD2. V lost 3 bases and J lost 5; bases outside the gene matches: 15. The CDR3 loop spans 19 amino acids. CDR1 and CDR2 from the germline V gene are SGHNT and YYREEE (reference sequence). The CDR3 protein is CASSSRTWGLAGVGETQYF. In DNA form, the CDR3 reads TGTGCCAGCAGCTCCCGTACCTGGGGACTAGCGGGAGTCGGGGAGACCCAGTACTTC.

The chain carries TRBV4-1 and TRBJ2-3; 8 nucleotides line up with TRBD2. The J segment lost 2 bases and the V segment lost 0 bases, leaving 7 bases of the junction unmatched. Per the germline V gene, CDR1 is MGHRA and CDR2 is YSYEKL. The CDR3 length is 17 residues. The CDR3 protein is CASSQDQGGRYTDTQYF. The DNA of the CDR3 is TGCGCCAGCAGCCAAGATCAGGGCGGGAGGTACACAGATACGCAGTATTTT.

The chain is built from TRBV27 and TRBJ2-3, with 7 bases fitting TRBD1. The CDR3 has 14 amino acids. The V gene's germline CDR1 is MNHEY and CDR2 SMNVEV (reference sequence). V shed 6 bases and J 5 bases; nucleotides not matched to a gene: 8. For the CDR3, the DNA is TGTGCCAGCAGGCCAGGGGGATTAGTAGATACGCAGTATTTT. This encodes CASRPGGLVDTQYF.

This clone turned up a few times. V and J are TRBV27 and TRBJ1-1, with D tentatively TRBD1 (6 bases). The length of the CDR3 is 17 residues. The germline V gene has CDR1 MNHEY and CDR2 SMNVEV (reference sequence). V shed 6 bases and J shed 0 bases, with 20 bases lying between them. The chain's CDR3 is CASSDLKLTGMNTEAFF. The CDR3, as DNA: TGTGCCAGCAGCGACTTAAAATTGACAGGCATGAACACTGAAGCTTTCTTT.

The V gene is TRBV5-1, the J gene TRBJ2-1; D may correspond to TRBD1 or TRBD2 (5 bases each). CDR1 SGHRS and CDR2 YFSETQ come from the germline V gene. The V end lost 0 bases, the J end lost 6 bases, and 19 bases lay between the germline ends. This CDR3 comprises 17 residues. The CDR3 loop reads CASSLAEGSLGFNEQFF. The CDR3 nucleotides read TGCGCCAGCAGCTTGGCCGAGGGGTCCTTAGGGTTCAATGAGCAGTTCTTC.

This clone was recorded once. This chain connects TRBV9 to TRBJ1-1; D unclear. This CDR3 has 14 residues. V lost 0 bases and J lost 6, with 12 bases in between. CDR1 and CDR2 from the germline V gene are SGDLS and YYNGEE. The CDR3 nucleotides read TGTGCCAGCAGCGTAGTAGGAGTTGGGGCTGAAGCTTTCTTT. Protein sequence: CASSVVGVGAEAFF.